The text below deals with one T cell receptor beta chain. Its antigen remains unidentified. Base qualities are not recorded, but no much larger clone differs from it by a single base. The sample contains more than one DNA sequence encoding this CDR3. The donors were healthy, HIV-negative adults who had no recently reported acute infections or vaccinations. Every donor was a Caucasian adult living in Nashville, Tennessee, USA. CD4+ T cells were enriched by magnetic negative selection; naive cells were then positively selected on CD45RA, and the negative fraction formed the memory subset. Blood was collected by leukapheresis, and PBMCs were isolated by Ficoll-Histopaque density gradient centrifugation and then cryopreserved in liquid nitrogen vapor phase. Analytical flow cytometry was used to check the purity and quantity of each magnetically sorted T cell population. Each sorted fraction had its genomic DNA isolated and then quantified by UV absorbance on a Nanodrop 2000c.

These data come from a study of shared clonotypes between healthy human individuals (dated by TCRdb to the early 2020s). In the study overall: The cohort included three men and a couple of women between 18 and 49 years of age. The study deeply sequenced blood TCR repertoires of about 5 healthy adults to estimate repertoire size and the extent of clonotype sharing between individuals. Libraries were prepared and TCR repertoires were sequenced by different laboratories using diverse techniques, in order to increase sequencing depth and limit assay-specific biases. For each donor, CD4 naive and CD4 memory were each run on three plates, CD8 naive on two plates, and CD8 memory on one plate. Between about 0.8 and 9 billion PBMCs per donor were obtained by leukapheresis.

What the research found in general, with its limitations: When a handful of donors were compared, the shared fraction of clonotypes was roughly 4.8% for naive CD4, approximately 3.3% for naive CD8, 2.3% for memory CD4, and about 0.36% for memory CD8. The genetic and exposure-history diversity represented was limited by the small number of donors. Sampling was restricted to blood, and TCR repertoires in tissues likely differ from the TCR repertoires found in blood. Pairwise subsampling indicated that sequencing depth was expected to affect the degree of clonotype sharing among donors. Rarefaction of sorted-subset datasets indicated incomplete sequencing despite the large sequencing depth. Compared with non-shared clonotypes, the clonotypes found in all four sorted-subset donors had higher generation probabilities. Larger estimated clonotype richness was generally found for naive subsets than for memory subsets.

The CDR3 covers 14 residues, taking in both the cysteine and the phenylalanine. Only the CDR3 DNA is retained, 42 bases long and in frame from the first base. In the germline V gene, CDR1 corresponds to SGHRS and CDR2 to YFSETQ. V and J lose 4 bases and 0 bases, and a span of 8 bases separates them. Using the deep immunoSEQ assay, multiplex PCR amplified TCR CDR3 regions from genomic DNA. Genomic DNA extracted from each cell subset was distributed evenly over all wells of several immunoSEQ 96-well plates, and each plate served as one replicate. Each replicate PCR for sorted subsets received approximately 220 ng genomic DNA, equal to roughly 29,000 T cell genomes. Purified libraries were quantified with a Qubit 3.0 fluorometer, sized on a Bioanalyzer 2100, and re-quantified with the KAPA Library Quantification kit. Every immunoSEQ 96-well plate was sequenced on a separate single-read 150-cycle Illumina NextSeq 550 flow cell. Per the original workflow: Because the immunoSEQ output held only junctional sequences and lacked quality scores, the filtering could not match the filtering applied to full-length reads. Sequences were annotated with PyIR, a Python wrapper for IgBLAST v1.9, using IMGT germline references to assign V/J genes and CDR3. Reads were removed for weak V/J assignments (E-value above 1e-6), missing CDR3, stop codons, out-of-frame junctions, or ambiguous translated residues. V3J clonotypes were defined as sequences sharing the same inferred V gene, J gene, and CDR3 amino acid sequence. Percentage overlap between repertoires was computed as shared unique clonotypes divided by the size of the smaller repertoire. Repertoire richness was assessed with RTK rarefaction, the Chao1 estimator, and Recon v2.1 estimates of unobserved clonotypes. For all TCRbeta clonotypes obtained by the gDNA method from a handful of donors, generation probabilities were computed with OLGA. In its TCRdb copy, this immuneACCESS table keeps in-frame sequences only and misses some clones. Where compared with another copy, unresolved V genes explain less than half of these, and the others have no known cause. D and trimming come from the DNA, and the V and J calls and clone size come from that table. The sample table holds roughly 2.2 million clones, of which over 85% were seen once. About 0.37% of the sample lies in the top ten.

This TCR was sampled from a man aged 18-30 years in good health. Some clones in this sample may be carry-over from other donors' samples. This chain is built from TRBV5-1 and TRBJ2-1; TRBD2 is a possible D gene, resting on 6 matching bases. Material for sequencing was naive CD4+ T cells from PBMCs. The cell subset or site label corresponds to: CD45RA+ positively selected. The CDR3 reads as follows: CASSLGSSYNEQFF. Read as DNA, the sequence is TGCGCCAGCAGCCTCGGGAGCTCCTACAATGAGCAGTTCTTC.